The following is a T cell receptor beta chain sequence with its context. CDR3 length: 13 amino acids. Germline lookup yields CDR1 SNHLY and CDR2 FYNNEI. Trimming at V came to 7 bases and at J to 6 bases, leaving 5 bases not matched to a gene. The protocol was immunoSEQ multiplex PCR, while the TCRdb copy is restricted to in-frame clones and leaves out a portion. Of 30,000 to 40,000 clones listed, around 90% are singletons. The sample is drawn from a study of T cell changes during pregnancy in multiple sclerosis. Specimen: CD8+ T cells from peripheral blood mononuclear cells, collected in the third trimester of pregnancy. This chain joins TRBV2 and TRBJ1-2; 10 bases are a match to TRBD1. This sequence originates from a female donor with multiple sclerosis, enrolled in a pregnancy study. Here the CDR3 reads CASKGQGLDGYTF. The CDR3 nucleotides read TGTGCCAGCAAGGGACAGGGGTTGGATGGCTACACCTTC.